This TCR beta chain emerged from a study of beta chain features in type 1 diabetes. The study, taken as a whole, reports: Among all four CD4+ subsets, Type 1 diabetes patients had TCRB CDR3s that were moderately but significantly shorter. Among type 1 diabetes patients, VDJ junctions had fewer insertions and more deletions.

Note on this clone: Its antigen remains unidentified.

Expressed TCRB transcripts got sequenced, as all isolated RNA was reverse transcribed. An average about 3.8 million reads came from naive, central memory and regulatory T cell samples. Measured with immunoSEQ multiplex PCR; TCRdb has only the in-frame clones, and not every one. This table holds around 430,000 clones, 25% to 35% found once. This clonotype originated in a man between 18 and 29 years old in good health. The specimen was naive CD4+ T cells from blood.

The DNA for the CDR3 is TGTGCCAGCAGCTTAAGTCGGAGAGAGACCCAGTACTTC. As protein: CASSLSRRETQYF. V is TRBV7-3 and J is TRBJ2-5; D call uncertain. V lost 1 base and J 4 bases, leaving 7 bases between the germline ends. Germline CDR1 reads SGHTA; CDR2 reads FQGTGA. This CDR3 is built from 13 residues.